This T cell receptor (beta chain) was found in a study of blood T cells in healthy people across ages. A J-beta primer mix and a sample-barcoded 5' primer were used in a second PCR of about 7 to 12 cycles. TCRdb re-derived calls from the 5' RACE reads in MiXCR, one entry per CDR3 protein. The data show hundreds of thousands of distinct CDR3 sequences, with 49% seen just once and around a third held by the top ten. Germline CDR1 DFQATT, CDR2 SNEGSKA (reference sequence). The CDR3 spans 15 residues. Losses at the gene ends were 3 bases for V and 2 bases for J; bases not matched to a gene: 6. Remarks on this clonotype: Its antigen is undetermined.

Study results and limitations: Conclusively comparing naive with antigen-experienced cells was impossible with unsorted PBMCs.

The sample comprised blood. This receptor was taken from a woman aged 55-75 years in good health. The rearrangement uses TRBV20-1 and TRBJ2-3; 9 positions agree with TRBD1. The CDR3 region is CSASNRDRDTDTQYF. The CDR3 nucleotides are TGCAGTGCTAGCAACCGGGACAGGGACACAGATACGCAGTATTTT.